The next 16 T cell receptor beta chains were all read from a single sample in a study of beta chain features in type 1 diabetes. Reverse transcribing all isolated RNA meant expressed TCRB transcripts were sequenced. Assay: immunoSEQ multiplex PCR; the TCRdb copy retains only in-frame clones and omits some. Among 200,000 to 250,000 clones listed, under 13% were seen once. Sequenced: central memory CD4+ T cells from blood. These receptors all come from a man aged 18-30 years in good health.

The chain joins TRBV9 to TRBJ2-3; the match to TRBD2 covers 8 bases. The V and J ends lost 4 bases and 0 bases, in that order; junction bases with no gene match: 4. Germline V gene sequence: CDR1 SGDLS, CDR2 YYNGEE. This CDR3 region has 15 residues. CDR3 DNA sequence: TGTGCCAGCAGCCCCCGGGAGGGGAGCACAGATACGCAGTATTTT. This codes for CASSPREGSTDTQYF.

V is TRBV25-1 and J is TRBJ2-5, with a possible D match to TRBD1 (5 bases). The J call could be wrong; TRBJ2-7 is a better fit for the DNA end. CDR1 is MGHDK and CDR2 is SYGVNS in the germline V gene. This CDR3 is built from 16 residues. The CDR3 DNA is TGTGCCAGCAGTGAAGGAGTACAGGACATTATTTACGAGCAGTACTTC. As protein: CASSEGVQDIIYEQYF.

This clone was observed a few times. The J gene is TRBJ1-3, the V gene TRBV5-1; D is perhaps TRBD1 (5 bases). V shed 0 bases and J shed 2 bases, with 18 bases lying between them. Germline V gene data show CDR1 as SGHRS and CDR2 as YFSETQ. There are 18 residues in the CDR3. The CDR3 region has the DNA TGCGCCAGCAGCTTGGGGCCCCTCTCCGGGGCGCCTGGAAACACCATATATTTT. Its translation: CASSLGPLSGAPGNTIYF.

This clone was counted ten times or more. The chain recombines TRBV30 with TRBJ2-7; 9 nucleotides match TRBD1. J lost 3 bases, V lost 0 bases, and 9 bases had no gene match. This CDR3 spans 16 amino acids. In germline, CDR1 is GTSNPN, CDR2 SVGIG (reference sequence). The CDR3, as DNA: TGTGCCTGGAGTGTACGGAGGACAGGGGTAGACTACGAGCAGTACTTC. Its protein is CAWSVRRTGVDYEQYF.

The rearrangement uses TRBV7-6 and TRBJ2-7, with 11 bases that match TRBD2. Germline-derived CDR1 and CDR2 are SGHVS and FNYEAQ. Unmatched junction bases numbered 7, after V lost 3 bases and J lost 6 bases. This CDR3 has 15 amino acids. CDR3 nucleotides: TGTGCCAGCAGCTTCGGGCACGGACTAGCGGGCGAGCAGTACTTC. Translation: CASSFGHGLAGEQYF.

This clone has only a few counts. The chain carries TRBV5-3 and TRBJ2-5; D not resolved. TRBV5-3 is treated as an ORF (open reading frame) with a function not yet certain. Trimming pared 5 bases from V and 6 bases from J, leaving 8 bases between. This CDR3 spans 11 amino acids. The CDR3 loop reads CARRPTQTQYF. CDR3 DNA sequence: TGTGCCAGAAGACCCACGCAGACCCAGTACTTC.

Ten or more counts support this clone. The chain has TRBV9 and TRBJ1-3, with D perhaps TRBD1 (6 bases). The germline V gene has CDR1 SGDLS and CDR2 YYNGEE. This CDR3 region has 16 residues. The V end lost 3 bases, the J end lost 4 bases, and 17 bases lay between the germline ends. In DNA, the CDR3 is TGTGCCAGCAGCGCCTCAGTGGGGGCATCGGGAAACACCATATATTTT. Its translation is CASSASVGASGNTIYF. The whole variable domain, filled in from reference TRBV9 and TRBJ1-3, reads DSGVTQTPKHLITATGQRVTLRCSPRSGDLSVYWYQQSLDQGLQFLIQYYNGEERAKGNILERFSAQQFPDLHSELNLSSLELGDSALYFCASSASVGASGNTIYFGEGSWLTVV.

The chain is built from TRBV28 and TRBJ2-7; maybe TRBD1 (8 bases). This CDR3 comprises 16 residues. Between the trimmed V and J ends, which lost 2 bases and 3 bases, there was a span of 17 bases. CDR1 is MDHEN, CDR2 SYDVKM, per germline. CDR3 sequence (DNA): TGTGCCAGCAGTTTAGCTAGCGGACAGGGTATCTACGAGCAGTACTTC. Its protein is CASSLASGQGIYEQYF.

The V and J genes are TRBV7-9 and TRBJ2-7, with D hard to call. This CDR3 spans 14 amino acids. Trimming removed 5 bases at V and 2 bases at J, with 13 bases between. In germline, CDR1 is SEHNR, CDR2 FQNEAQ (reference sequence). The CDR3 DNA reads as TGTGCCAGCAGCCCCGGAGTAGGCCCCTACGAGCAGTACTTC. Translated: CASSPGVGPYEQYF.

In this sample, this clone turned up a few times. This sequence joins TRBV29-1 and TRBJ2-6; 7 bases map to TRBD1. The germline CDR1 and CDR2 sequences are SQVTM and ANQGSEA. This CDR3 region has 16 residues. The V and J ends lost 7 bases and 0 bases, in that order; junction bases with no gene match: 9. The CDR3 DNA is TGCAGCGCCCGACAGGGCGCGAGCTCTGGGGCCAACGTCCTGACTTTC. Encoded protein: CSARQGASSGANVLTF.

This clone was seen only a few times. The chain combines TRBV13 with TRBJ2-7, with TRBD2 identical over 7 bases. Germline V lookup: CDR1 PRHDT, CDR2 FYEKMQ (reference sequence). J was trimmed by 2 bases and V by 4 bases; bases with no gene match: 8. This CDR3 has 15 residues. For the CDR3, the DNA is TGTGCCAGCAGCTATCAACTAGCGAACACCTACGAGCAGTACTTC. It codes for CASSYQLANTYEQYF.

This clone was picked up a small number of times. The chain joins TRBV7-3 to TRBJ2-1; the match to TRBD2 covers 7 bases. The trim removed 4 bases at V and 9 bases at J, leaving 3 bases unmatched. This CDR3 comprises 12 residues. CDR1 is SGHTA, CDR2 FQGTGA, per germline. The CDR3 spells CASSSGGGEQFF. CDR3 in DNA: TGTGCCAGCAGCTCAGGCGGGGGTGAGCAGTTCTTC.

This clone was counted at least ten times. The rearrangement joins TRBV7-9 to TRBJ2-4, with a weak D call TRBD2 (5 bases). The germline gives CDR1 SEHNR, CDR2 FQNEAQ (reference sequence). The CDR3 spans 16 residues. Trimming shortened V by 5 bases and J by 1 base, and 15 bases separated the two germline ends. DNA for the CDR3: TGTGCCAGCAGCGGAGGACCCTTATGGGCCAAAAACATTCAGTACTTC. Protein sequence: CASSGGPLWAKNIQYF.

The CDR3 nucleotides read TGTGCCAGTAGTTCCCAAGACAGGGCCTATGGCTACACCTTC. As protein: CASSSQDRAYGYTF. The chain combines TRBV19 with TRBJ1-2, with TRBD1 matching 7 bases. The CDR3 has 14 amino acids. Germline CDR1 reads LNHDA; CDR2 reads SQIVND (reference sequence). J gave up 4 bases and V 5 bases, and 7 bases lay outside the gene matches. Combining the CDR3 with reference TRBV19 and TRBJ1-2 gives the whole variable domain DGGITQSPKYLFRKEGQNVTLSCEQNLNHDAMYWYRQDPGQGLRLIYYSQIVNDFQKGDIAEGYSVSREKKESFPLTVTSAQKNPTAFYLCASSSQDRAYGYTFGSGTRLTVV.

The V gene is TRBV4-2, the J gene TRBJ2-1, with D possibly being TRBD1 or TRBD2 (5 bases each). Trimming left V 1 base short and J 8 bases short, with 6 bases between. The CDR3 spans 12 residues. The germline V gene encodes CDR1 LGHNA and CDR2 YNFKEQ. The DNA for the CDR3 is TGTGCCAGCAGCCAAGTGGGGGATGAGCAGTTCTTC. Its translation: CASSQVGDEQFF.

The chain recombines TRBV27 with TRBJ2-1; TRBD2 aligns across 11 bases. The CDR3 loop spans 16 amino acids. Germline V gene sequence: CDR1 MNHEY, CDR2 SMNVEV (reference sequence). V lost 4 bases to trimming and J lost 7 bases; unmatched junction nucleotides: 9. The CDR3 bases are TGTGCCAGCAGTTCCGAACGACTAGCGGGAACAAATGAGCAGTTCTTC. It yields the protein CASSSERLAGTNEQFF.